This T cell receptor beta chain derives from a study of blood T cell repertoires in COVID-19. The table came from immunoSEQ multiplex PCR; TCRdb's copy has only in-frame clones and leaves some out. The sample gives approximately 260,000 clones, 82% of which show up once; around 12% is in the top ten. The CDR3 is 15 residues long. Germline assignment: CDR1 SQVTM and CDR2 ANQGSEA. Germline trimming cut 4 bases from V and 4 bases from J; bases unmatched to any gene: 8. The gene calls are TRBV29-1 and TRBJ2-1, with 9 bases lining up with TRBD2. This receptor was taken from a woman in her sixties or seventies with active or convalescent COVID-19. The source material was peripheral blood. Here the CDR3 DNA reads TGCAGCGTTGTGGGAGGCGGGGGGGCTTACAATGAGCAGTTCTTC. Its translation is CSVVGGGGAYNEQFF.